The clone carrying this T cell receptor beta chain appeared many times. Germline V gene data show CDR1 as SGHTA and CDR2 as FQGNSA. V was pared by 3 bases and J by 4 bases, with 16 bases between. This CDR3 contains 15 residues. This specimen belongs to a study of Graves' ophthalmopathy and Graves' hyperthyroidism. Amplification targeted the TCR beta CDR3 regions, with RNA transcripts as the source material. An initial RT-PCR round employing HTBI primers preceded a second-round multiplex PCR. MiXCR was run by TCRdb on the multiplex PCR reads, yielding one entry per CDR3 protein. Of about 400,000 distinct CDR3 sequences in the sample, approximately 21% were seen once.

This TCR was sampled from a woman aged 18-29 years with stable Graves' hyperthyroidism. This chain connects TRBV7-2 to TRBJ2-7, with D unresolved. Sequenced: peripheral blood. This CDR3 reads CASSFRRADGYEQYF. The CDR3 DNA reads as TGTGCCAGCAGCTTTCGAAGGGCCGACGGGTACGAGCAGTACTTC.